This TCR beta chain appears in the sequencing data of a study of cytomegalovirus exposure and HLA in healthy donors. Comment on this clone: What it binds is not known.

J lost 9 bases, V lost 6 bases, and 8 bases had no gene match. CDR3 length: 16 residues. Germline V lookup: CDR1 MDHEN, CDR2 SYDVKM. The study, taken as a whole, reports: CMV serostatus was the only immune exposure information that was available.

In the PCR, 60 Vbeta and 13 Jbeta primers were used. Repertoires were generated with immunoSEQ multiplex PCR, while TCRdb's copy carries only in-frame clones and drops some. The table shows about 150,000 clones, with about three quarters occurring only once. Specimen: PBMCs. V gene TRBV28 combines with J gene TRBJ2-1, with 16 bases aligning to TRBD2. The sequence came from a man aged 35-49 years in good health and CMV-seropositive. The CDR3 loop is CASRGTSGRAFAEQFF. Written as DNA, the CDR3 is TGTGCCAGCAGAGGGACTAGCGGGAGGGCCTTTGCTGAGCAGTTCTTC.